The 21 T cell receptor beta chains reported below all come from one sample, sequenced in a study of shared clonotypes between healthy human individuals (dated by TCRdb to 2020 to 2021). Library creation used the immunoSEQ multiplex PCR assay. The clones in this table, taken by TCRdb from immuneACCESS, are in-frame only. Not every clone is retained; where verified, under half of the shortfall comes from an unresolved V gene, and the cause of the rest is unknown. The sample profile shows more than 2,000,000 clones; approximately 93% of them were found once. The ten biggest clones cover roughly 0.36% of the sample. Sequenced input: naive CD4+ T cells from PBMCs. The sample's cell subset or site, from its label and the paper: CD45RA+ positively selected. These receptors originate from a man between 18 and 35 years old in good health. Some clones in this sample may be carry-over from other donors' samples.

This chain connects TRBV19 to TRBJ2-7; 12 positions agree with TRBD1. Germline CDR1 reads LNHDA; CDR2 reads SQIVND (reference sequence). The CDR3 contains 15 residues. Losses at the gene ends were 5 bases for V and 4 bases for J; bases not matched to a gene: 6. The CDR3 loop reads CASSAGDRGLYEQYF. In DNA, the CDR3 is TGTGCCAGTAGTGCTGGGGACAGGGGGCTGTACGAGCAGTACTTC.

The V call is TRBV2, the J call TRBJ2-7, with D possibly being TRBD1 (5 bases). Trimming removed 5 bases at V and 5 bases at J, with 19 bases between. In germline, CDR1 is SNHLY, CDR2 FYNNEI. The CDR3 sequence is 15 residues long. The CDR3 nucleotides are TGTGCCAGCAGTCGACAGCGCTTAAATTTACACGAGCAGTACTTC. As protein: CASSRQRLNLHEQYF.

This clone was seen once. This sequence joins TRBV28 and TRBJ2-4, with D unresolved. The CDR3 totals 11 residues. The V gene lost 6 bases and the J gene lost 6 bases, with 6 bases spanning the gap. Germline V gene data show CDR1 as MDHEN and CDR2 as SYDVKM. For the CDR3, the DNA is TGTGCCAGCAGCGAATTAAACATTCAGTACTTC. Translating it yields CASSELNIQYF.

The rearrangement uses TRBV7-2 and TRBJ2-7; D gene unclear. V lost 0 bases, J lost 3 bases, and 15 bases lay in between. CDR1 SGHTA and CDR2 FQGNSA come from the germline V gene. The CDR3 is 16 amino acids. The CDR3 region has the DNA TGTGCCAGCAGCTTAGCGCCAACTTTTAGTCTCTACGAGCAGTACTTC. The encoded protein is CASSLAPTFSLYEQYF.

The rearrangement joins TRBV6-5 to TRBJ2-4, with 8 bases aligning to TRBD1. CDR1 is MNHEY, CDR2 SVGAGI, per germline. Trimming removed 10 bases from V and 3 bases from J; junction bases left unmatched: 2. The CDR3 is 12 residues long. The CDR3 sequence is CAIQGDKNIQYF. The CDR3 DNA follows: TGTGCCATACAGGGGGACAAAAACATTCAGTACTTC.

CDR3 region: CASSLLQGLNTEAFF. CDR3 coding DNA: TGCGCCAGCAGCTTGCTTCAGGGATTGAACACTGAAGCTTTCTTT. This sequence joins TRBV5-1 and TRBJ1-1; D perhaps matches TRBD1 (5 bases). Per germline, CDR1 SGHRS and CDR2 YFSETQ. The CDR3 is 15 amino acids. V lost 1 base to trimming and J lost 0 bases, with 10 bases between them. Full variable domain (rest looked up from reference TRBV5-1 and TRBJ1-1): KAGVTQTPRYLIKTRGQQVTLSCSPISGHRSVSWYQQTPGQGLQFLFEYFSETQRNKGNFPGRFSGRQFSNSRSEMNVSTLELGDSALYLCASSLLQGLNTEAFFGQGTRLTVV.

The CDR3 DNA follows: TGCGCCAGCAGCGAAAGCGGTAACTCCTACAATGAGCAGTTCTTC. As protein: CASSESGNSYNEQFF. The chain carries TRBV5-1 and TRBJ2-1; D possibly corresponds to TRBD2 (5 bases). Germline assignment: CDR1 SGHRS and CDR2 YFSETQ. The CDR3 length is 15 residues. The V and J ends lost 4 bases and 0 bases respectively, with 11 bases between them.

The chain uses TRBV27 and TRBJ1-2; 10 nucleotides match TRBD1. CDR1 is MNHEY and CDR2 is SMNVEV in the germline V gene (reference sequence). This CDR3 contains 14 residues. The junction had 8 bases not matched to a gene; V was cut back by 6 bases and J by 7 bases. CDR3 DNA: TGTGCCAGCAGCGGGACAGGGGTATATGGTGGCTACACCTTC. Encoded protein: CASSGTGVYGGYTF.

The chain links TRBV30 to TRBJ2-3, with TRBD1 matching over 7 bases. The germline V gene has CDR1 GTSNPN and CDR2 SVGIG (reference sequence). The CDR3 runs 12 residues. The junction had 8 bases not matched to a gene; V was cut back by 2 bases and J by 12 bases. The CDR3 DNA follows: TGTGCCTGGAGTAACAGGGGAGAGTTCCAGTATTTT. It is translated as CAWSNRGEFQYF.

The chain joins TRBV19 to TRBJ1-5; no clear D gene. CDR1 and CDR2 (germline): LNHDA, SQIVND (reference sequence). Trimming cost V 3 bases and J 3 bases, with 12 bases left between them. The CDR3 sequence is 15 residues long. CDR3 DNA: TGTGCCAGTAGTATTAGTTGGGAGAACAATCAGCCCCAGCATTTT. Protein: CASSISWENNQPQHF. The full variable domain, rest sourced from reference TRBV19 and TRBJ1-5, is DGGITQSPKYLFRKEGQNVTLSCEQNLNHDAMYWYRQDPGQGLRLIYYSQIVNDFQKGDIAEGYSVSREKKESFPLTVTSAQKNPTAFYLCASSISWENNQPQHFGDGTRLSIL.

On this clone: Compared with germline, one end of the junction differs, possibly owing to a read error. The chain combines TRBV5-5 with TRBJ1-5, with D uncertain. CDR1 and CDR2 (germline): SGHKS, YYEKEE (reference sequence). This CDR3 region has 13 residues. The CDR3 loop is CASSLRESSAQSF. CDR3 sequence (DNA): TGTGCCAGCAGCTTGCGAGAGAGCAGCGCCCAAAGTTTT.

The CDR3 DNA sequence: TGTGCCAGCAGTGATATCGCAGCGCAGGCCCAGTACTTC. Residues: CASSDIAAQAQYF. The rearrangement links TRBV2 to TRBJ2-5; unclear D gene. Germline CDR1 is SNHLY and CDR2 is FYNNEI. This CDR3 is built from 13 residues. The V and J ends lost 3 bases and 9 bases respectively, with 14 bases between them.

V gene TRBV28 combines with J gene TRBJ2-5, with 11 bases matching TRBD1. The CDR3 has 19 amino acids. In germline, CDR1 is MDHEN, CDR2 SYDVKM. J was trimmed by 1 base and V by 6 bases; bases with no gene match: 16. The CDR3 sequence: CASSFSPIRDRGFQETQYF. As DNA, the CDR3 is TGTGCCAGCAGCTTCTCGCCCATCAGGGACAGGGGGTTCCAAGAGACCCAGTACTTC.

This chain uses TRBV7-3 with TRBJ1-1; 7 bases are a match to TRBD1. Germline V lookup: CDR1 SGHTA, CDR2 FQGTGA. V lost 5 bases, J lost 3 bases, and 6 bases stayed unmatched. There are 14 residues in the CDR3. The DNA for the CDR3 is TGTGCCAGCAGCAAAGAGGGGGCTTACACTGAAGCTTTCTTT. It is translated as CASSKEGAYTEAFF.

The chain recombines TRBV5-4 with TRBJ1-2; TRBD1 matches at 10 bases. Germline lookup yields CDR1 SGHNT and CDR2 YYREEE (reference sequence). V gave up 3 bases and J gave up 8 bases; unmatched junction bases: 10. This CDR3 contains 15 residues. CDR3 loop: CASSSPGQGFQGYTF. The CDR3 DNA reads TGTGCCAGCAGCTCACCGGGACAGGGGTTTCAAGGCTACACCTTC.

The chain is built from TRBV29-1 and TRBJ1-1, with no clear D. The CDR3 loop spans 12 amino acids. Germline-derived CDR1 and CDR2 are SQVTM and ANQGSEA. The ends were cut back, 4 bases at V and 6 bases at J, with 12 bases in the middle. The CDR3 region is CSVASLFSEAFF. The CDR3 DNA follows: TGCAGCGTTGCTTCTCTGTTCTCTGAAGCTTTCTTT.

The chain joins TRBV5-1 to TRBJ2-5; 7 nucleotides match TRBD1. Germline assignment: CDR1 SGHRS and CDR2 YFSETQ. This CDR3 region has 15 residues. Unmatched junction bases numbered 7, after V lost 4 bases and J lost 1 base. The DNA for the CDR3 is TGCGCCAGCAGCCGGGACAGCAATAGCCAAGAGACCCAGTACTTC. Protein product: CASSRDSNSQETQYF.

The rearrangement links TRBV19 to TRBJ2-1, with D possibly matching TRBD2 (5 bases). Germline CDR1 reads LNHDA; CDR2 reads SQIVND (reference sequence). With 5 bases removed from V and 0 bases from J, the gap between germline ends came to 8 bases. The CDR3 consists of 14 residues. CDR3 in DNA: TGTGCCAGTAGTGGCGGGCGCTCCTACAATGAGCAGTTCTTC. Its translation is CASSGGRSYNEQFF.

J is TRBJ2-7 and V is TRBV6-1, with no clear D. Germline values: CDR1 MNHNS, CDR2 SASEGT. Trimming pared 0 bases from V and 2 bases from J, leaving 8 bases between. The CDR3 is made up of 14 amino acids. The CDR3 is CASSEASQTYEQYF. CDR3 nucleotide sequence: TGTGCCAGCAGTGAAGCGAGTCAGACCTACGAGCAGTACTTC.

The chain links TRBV16 to TRBJ2-1; D possibly corresponds to TRBD2 (6 bases). Deletions cut 3 bases from V and 2 bases from J, with 11 bases between. The germline V gene encodes CDR1 KGHSY and CDR2 FQNENV. CDR3 length: 15 amino acids. The chain's CDR3 is CASSQIAVTYNEQFF. For the CDR3, the DNA is TGTGCCAGCAGCCAGATAGCGGTAACCTACAATGAGCAGTTCTTC.

The chain combines TRBV9 with TRBJ2-1; 7 bases are a match to TRBD1. The CDR3 loop spans 15 amino acids. Unmatched junction bases numbered 5, after V lost 5 bases and J lost 0 bases. From germline, CDR1 is SGDLS and CDR2 YYNGEE. The CDR3 nucleotides read TGTGCCAGCAGTCCACAGGGGCTCTCCTACAATGAGCAGTTCTTC. It codes for CASSPQGLSYNEQFF.